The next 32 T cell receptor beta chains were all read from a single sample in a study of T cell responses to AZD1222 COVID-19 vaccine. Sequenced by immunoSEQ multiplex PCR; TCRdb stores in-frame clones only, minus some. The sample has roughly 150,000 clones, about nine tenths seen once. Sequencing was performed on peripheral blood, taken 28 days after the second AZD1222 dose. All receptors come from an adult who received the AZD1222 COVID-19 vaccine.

CDR3 in DNA: TGTGCCAGCAGCTTCCGAGCGGCCCCCTCCCTGGGGGAGACCCAGTACTTC. Its protein is CASSFRAAPSLGETQYF. This chain links TRBV11-2 with TRBJ2-5, with TRBD2 as a possible D gene (5 bases). This CDR3 spans 17 amino acids. CDR1 and CDR2 from the germline V gene are SGHAT and FQNNGV. Trimming left V 3 bases short and J 5 bases short, with 22 bases between.

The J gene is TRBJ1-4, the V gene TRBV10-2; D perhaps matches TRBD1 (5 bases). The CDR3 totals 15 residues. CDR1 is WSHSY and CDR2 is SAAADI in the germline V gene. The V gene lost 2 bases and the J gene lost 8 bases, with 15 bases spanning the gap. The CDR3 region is CASSERWGAGEKLFF. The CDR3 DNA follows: TGCGCCAGCAGTGAGAGGTGGGGCGCGGGAGAAAAACTGTTTTTT.

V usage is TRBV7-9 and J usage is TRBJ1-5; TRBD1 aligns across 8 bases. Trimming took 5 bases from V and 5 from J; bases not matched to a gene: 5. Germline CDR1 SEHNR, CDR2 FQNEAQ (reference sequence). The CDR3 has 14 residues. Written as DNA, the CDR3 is TGTGCCAGCAGCCCTGGACAGGGCTATCAGCCCCAGCATTTT. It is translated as CASSPGQGYQPQHF.

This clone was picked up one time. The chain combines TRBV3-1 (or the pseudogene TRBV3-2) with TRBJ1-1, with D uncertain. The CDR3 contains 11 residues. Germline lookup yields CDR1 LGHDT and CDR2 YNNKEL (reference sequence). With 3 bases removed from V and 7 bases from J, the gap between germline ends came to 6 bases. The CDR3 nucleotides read TGTGCCAGCAGCCATGGGTATGAAGCTTTCTTT. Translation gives CASSHGYEAFF.

The CDR3 bases are TGTGCCAGCAGTCCCCTAAGAACCGGCAATGAGCAGTTCTTC. It is translated as CASSPLRTGNEQFF. V gene TRBV6-2 or TRBV6-3 combines with J gene TRBJ2-1; D uncertain. Germline V gives CDR1 MNHEY, CDR2 SVGEGT. V was clipped by 5 bases and J by 6 bases, with 14 bases between them. There are 14 residues in the CDR3.

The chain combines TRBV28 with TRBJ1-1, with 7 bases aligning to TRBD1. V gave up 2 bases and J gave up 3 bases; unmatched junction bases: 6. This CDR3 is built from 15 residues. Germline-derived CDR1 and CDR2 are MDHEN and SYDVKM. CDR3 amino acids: CASSLAGQRYTEAFF. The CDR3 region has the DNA TGTGCCAGCAGTTTAGCGGGACAGCGATACACTGAAGCTTTCTTT.

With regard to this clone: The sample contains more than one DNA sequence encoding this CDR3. The DNA of the CDR3 is TGTGCCAGTTCAGGCTACGAGCAGTACTTC. Its translation: CASSGYEQYF. The chain employs TRBV28 and TRBJ2-7; D is unclear. The germline CDR1 and CDR2 sequences are MDHEN and SYDVKM. The CDR3 has 10 residues. Trimming removed 9 bases at V and 3 bases at J, with 6 bases between.

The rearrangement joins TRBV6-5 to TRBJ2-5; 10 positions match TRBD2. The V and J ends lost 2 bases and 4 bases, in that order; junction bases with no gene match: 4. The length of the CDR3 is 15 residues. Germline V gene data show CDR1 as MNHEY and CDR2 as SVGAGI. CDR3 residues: CASSYRSGRGETQYF. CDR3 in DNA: TGTGCCAGCAGTTACAGGAGCGGGAGGGGAGAGACCCAGTACTTC.

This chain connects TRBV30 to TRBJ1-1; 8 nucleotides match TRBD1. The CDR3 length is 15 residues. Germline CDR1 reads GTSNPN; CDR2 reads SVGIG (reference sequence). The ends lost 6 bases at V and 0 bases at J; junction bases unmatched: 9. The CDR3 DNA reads TGTGCCTGCCAACTCAGGGGGCCTTTGAACACTGAAGCTTTCTTT. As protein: CACQLRGPLNTEAFF.

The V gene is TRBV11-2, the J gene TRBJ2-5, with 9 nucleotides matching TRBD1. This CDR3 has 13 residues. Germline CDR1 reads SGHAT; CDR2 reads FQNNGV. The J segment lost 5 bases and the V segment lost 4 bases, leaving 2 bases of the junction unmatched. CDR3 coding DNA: TGTGCCAGCAGCTGGACAGGGGCCGAGACCCAGTACTTC. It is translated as CASSWTGAETQYF.

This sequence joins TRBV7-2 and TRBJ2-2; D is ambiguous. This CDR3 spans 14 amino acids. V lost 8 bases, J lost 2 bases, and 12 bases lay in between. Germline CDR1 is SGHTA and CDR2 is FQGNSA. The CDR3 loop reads CASPRRKNTGELFF. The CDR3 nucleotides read TGTGCCAGCCCCCGGCGGAAAAACACCGGGGAGCTGTTTTTT.

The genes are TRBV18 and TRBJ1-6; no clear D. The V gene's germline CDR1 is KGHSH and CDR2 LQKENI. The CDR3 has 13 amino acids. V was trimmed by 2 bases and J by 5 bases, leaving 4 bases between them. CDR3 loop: CASSPGDNSPLHF. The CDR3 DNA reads TGTGCCAGCTCACCAGGGGATAATTCACCCCTCCACTTT.

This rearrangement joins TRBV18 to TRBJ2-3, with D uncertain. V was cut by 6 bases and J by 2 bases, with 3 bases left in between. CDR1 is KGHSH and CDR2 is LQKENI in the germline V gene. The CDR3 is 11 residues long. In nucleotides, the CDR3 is TGTGCCAGCTCCCTCACAGATACGCAGTATTTT. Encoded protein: CASSLTDTQYF.

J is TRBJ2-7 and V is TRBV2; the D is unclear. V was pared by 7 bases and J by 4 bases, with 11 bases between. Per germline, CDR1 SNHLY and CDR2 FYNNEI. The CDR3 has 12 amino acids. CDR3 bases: TGTGCCAGCACCAGGACCGTTTACGAGCAGTACTTC. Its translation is CASTRTVYEQYF.

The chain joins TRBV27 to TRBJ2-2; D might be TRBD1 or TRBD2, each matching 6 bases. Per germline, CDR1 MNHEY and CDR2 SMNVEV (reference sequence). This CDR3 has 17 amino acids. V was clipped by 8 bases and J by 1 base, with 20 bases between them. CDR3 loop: CASGYLGGSGNTGELFF. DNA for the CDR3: TGTGCCAGCGGATACTTAGGGGGTAGCGGGAACACCGGGGAGCTGTTTTTT.

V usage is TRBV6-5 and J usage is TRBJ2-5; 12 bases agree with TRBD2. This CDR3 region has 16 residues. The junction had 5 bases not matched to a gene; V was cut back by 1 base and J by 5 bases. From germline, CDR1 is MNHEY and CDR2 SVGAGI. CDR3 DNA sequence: TGTGCCAGCAGTTACTGGCTAGCGGGGGGGGTGGAGACCCAGTACTTC. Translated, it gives CASSYWLAGGVETQYF.

CDR3 sequence reads: CASSYGTGASFSNQPQHF. The CDR3 DNA is TGTGCCAGCAGCTACGGGACAGGGGCCTCCTTTAGCAATCAGCCCCAGCATTTT. The chain joins TRBV7-9 to TRBJ1-5; 10 bases align to TRBD1. V was pared by 4 bases and J by 0 bases, with 9 bases of the junction left unmatched. The CDR3 sequence is 18 residues long. Looked up from germline, CDR1 is SEHNR and CDR2 is FQNEAQ (reference sequence).

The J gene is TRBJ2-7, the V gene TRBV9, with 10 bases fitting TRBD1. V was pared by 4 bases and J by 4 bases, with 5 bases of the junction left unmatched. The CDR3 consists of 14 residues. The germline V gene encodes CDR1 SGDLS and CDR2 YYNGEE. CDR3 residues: CASSRQGASYEQYF. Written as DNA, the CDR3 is TGTGCCAGCAGCCGACAGGGGGCTTCGTACGAGCAGTACTTC.

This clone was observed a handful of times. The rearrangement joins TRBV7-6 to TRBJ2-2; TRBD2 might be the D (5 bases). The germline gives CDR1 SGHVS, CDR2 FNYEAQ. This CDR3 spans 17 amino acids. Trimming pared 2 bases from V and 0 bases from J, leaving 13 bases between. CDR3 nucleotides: TGTGCCAGCAGCTTATTTTCTCGCGGGTCGAACACCGGGGAGCTGTTTTTT. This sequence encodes CASSLFSRGSNTGELFF.

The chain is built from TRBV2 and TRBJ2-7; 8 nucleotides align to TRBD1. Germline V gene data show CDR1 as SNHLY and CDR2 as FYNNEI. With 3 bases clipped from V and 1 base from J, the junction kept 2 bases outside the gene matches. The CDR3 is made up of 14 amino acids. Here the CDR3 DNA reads TGTGCCAGCAGTGATGGGACAGGTTCCTACGAGCAGTACTTC. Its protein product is CASSDGTGSYEQYF. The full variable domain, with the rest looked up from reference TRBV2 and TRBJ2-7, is EPEVTQTPSHQVTQMGQEVILRCVPISNHLYFYWYRQILGQKVEFLVSFYNNEISEKSEIFDDQFSVERPDGSNFTLKIRSTKLEDSAMYFCASSDGTGSYEQYFGPGTRLTVT.

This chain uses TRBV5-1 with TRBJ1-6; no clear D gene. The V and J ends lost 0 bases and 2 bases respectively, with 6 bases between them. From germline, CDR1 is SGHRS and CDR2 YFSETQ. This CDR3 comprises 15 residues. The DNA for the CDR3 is TGCGCCAGCAGCTTGGACCCAGCCTATAATTCACCCCTCCACTTT. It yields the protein CASSLDPAYNSPLHF.

The CDR3 loop is CASSRRTSGATDTQYF. CDR3 nucleotide sequence: TGTGCCAGCAGCCGACGTACTAGCGGAGCCACAGATACGCAGTATTTT. This chain links TRBV9 with TRBJ2-3, with 8 bases identical to TRBD2. Looked up from germline, CDR1 is SGDLS and CDR2 is YYNGEE. After removal of 4 bases from V and 2 bases from J, the junction contained 9 bases not matched to a gene. The CDR3 runs 16 residues. The variable domain in full, with the rest retrieved from reference TRBV9 and TRBJ2-3, is DSGVTQTPKHLITATGQRVTLRCSPRSGDLSVYWYQQSLDQGLQFLIQYYNGEERAKGNILERFSAQQFPDLHSELNLSSLELGDSALYFCASSRRTSGATDTQYFGPGTRLTVL.

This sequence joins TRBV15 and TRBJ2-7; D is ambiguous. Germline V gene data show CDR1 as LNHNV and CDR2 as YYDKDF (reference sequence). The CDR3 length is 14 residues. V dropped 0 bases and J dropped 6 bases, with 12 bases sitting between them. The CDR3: CATSREQQRIEQYF. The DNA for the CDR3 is TGTGCCACCAGCAGAGAACAGCAACGGATCGAGCAGTACTTC.

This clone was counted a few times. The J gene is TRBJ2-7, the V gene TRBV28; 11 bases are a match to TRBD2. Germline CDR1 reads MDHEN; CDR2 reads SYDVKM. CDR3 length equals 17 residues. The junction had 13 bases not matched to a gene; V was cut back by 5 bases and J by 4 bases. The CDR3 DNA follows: TGTGCCAGCAGTCCGACTAGCGGGAATCCACGGACGTACGAGCAGTACTTC. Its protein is CASSPTSGNPRTYEQYF.

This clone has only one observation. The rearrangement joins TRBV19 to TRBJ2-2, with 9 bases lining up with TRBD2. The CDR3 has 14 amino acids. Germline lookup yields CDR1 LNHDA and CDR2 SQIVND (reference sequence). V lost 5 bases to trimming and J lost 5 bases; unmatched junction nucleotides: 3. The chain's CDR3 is CASSRTSATGELFF. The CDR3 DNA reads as TGTGCCAGTAGTCGGACTAGCGCGACCGGGGAGCTGTTTTTT.

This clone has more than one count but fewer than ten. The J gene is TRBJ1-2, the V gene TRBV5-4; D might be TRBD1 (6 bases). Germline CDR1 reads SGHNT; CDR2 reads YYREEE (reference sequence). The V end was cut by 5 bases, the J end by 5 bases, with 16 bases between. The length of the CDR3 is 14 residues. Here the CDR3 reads CASSRYGTNYGYTF. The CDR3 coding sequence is TGTGCCAGCAGTCGCTACGGGACAAATTATGGCTACACCTTC.

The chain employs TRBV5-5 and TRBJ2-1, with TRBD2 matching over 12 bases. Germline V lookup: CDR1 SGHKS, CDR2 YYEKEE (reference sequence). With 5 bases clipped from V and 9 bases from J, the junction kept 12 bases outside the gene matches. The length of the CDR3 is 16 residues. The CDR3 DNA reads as TGTGCCAGCAGACTAGCGGGAGGAAGGGGGGAAGGTGAGCAGTTCTTC. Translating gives CASRLAGGRGEGEQFF.

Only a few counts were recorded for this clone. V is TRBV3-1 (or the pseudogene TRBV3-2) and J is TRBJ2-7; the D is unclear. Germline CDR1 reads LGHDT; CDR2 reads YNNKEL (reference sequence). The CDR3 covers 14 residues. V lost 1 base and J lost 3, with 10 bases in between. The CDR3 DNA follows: TGTGCCAGCAGCCAAGGTTCTCCCGACTACGAGCAGTACTTC. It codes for CASSQGSPDYEQYF.

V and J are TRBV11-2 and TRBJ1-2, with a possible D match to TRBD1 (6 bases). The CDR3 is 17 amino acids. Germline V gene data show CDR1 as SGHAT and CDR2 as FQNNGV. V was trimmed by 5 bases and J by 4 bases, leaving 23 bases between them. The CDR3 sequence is CASSRSTTATGPYGYTF. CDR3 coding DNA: TGTGCCAGCAGCCGAAGTACAACAGCTACAGGGCCCTATGGCTACACCTTC.

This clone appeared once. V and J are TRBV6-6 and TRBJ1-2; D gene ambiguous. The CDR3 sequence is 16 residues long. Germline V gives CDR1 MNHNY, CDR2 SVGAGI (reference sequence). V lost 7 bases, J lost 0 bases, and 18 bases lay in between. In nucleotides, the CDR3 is TGTGCCAGCACCGCTCCCTCTGTGGCGGCTAACTATGGCTACACCTTC. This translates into CASTAPSVAANYGYTF.

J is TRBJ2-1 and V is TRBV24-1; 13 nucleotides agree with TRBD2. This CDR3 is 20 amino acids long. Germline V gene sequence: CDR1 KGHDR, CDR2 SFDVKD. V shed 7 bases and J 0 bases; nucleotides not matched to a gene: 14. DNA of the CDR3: TGTGCCACCAGCACACAACTAGCGGGGGGGCTGTGGAGCTCCTACAATGAGCAGTTCTTC. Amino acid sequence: CATSTQLAGGLWSSYNEQFF.

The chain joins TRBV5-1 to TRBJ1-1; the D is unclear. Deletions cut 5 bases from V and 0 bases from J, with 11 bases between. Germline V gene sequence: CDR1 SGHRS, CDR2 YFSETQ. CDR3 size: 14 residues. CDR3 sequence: CASSPRRMNTEAFF. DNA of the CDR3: TGCGCCAGCAGTCCTAGGCGGATGAACACTGAAGCTTTCTTT.